This entry is about one T cell receptor beta chain. Antigen specificity is unknown. This entry belongs to a study of CD8 T cells in Susac syndrome. Study-wide results and limits: The study acknowledged a relatively small number of individuals in its TCR sequencing and HLA analysis.

The controls, all healthy donors, were matched for age and sex. CD8+ and CD4+ T cells were negatively isolated; TEMRA cells were FACS-enriched. When the RNA was reverse transcribed, random hexamers were used with an input of 0.5 to 1 ug. Amplification of TCR beta CDR3 used immunoSEQ multiplex PCR across 54 Vbeta and 13 Jbeta. TCRdb called the immunoSEQ multiplex PCR reads again in MiXCR, with one record for every CDR3 protein. The table shows 50,000 to 65,000 distinct CDR3 sequences, with 90% to 95% occurring only once. CDR1 LGHDT and CDR2 YNNKEL come from the germline V gene (reference sequence). This CDR3 has 16 amino acids. The V and J ends lost 1 base and 0 bases, in that order; junction bases with no gene match: 2.

This clonotype was obtained from a human donor in good health. Sequencing was performed on CD8+ T cells from PBMCs. The V and J genes are TRBV3-1 and TRBJ2-2; 7 bases map to TRBD1. The CDR3 DNA is TGTGCCAGCAGCCAAGTGGGGACAGCGAACACCGGGGAGCTGTTTTTT. Translating gives CASSQVGTANTGELFF.